This T cell receptor (beta chain) is drawn from a study of T cells in Graves' hyperthyroidism and ophthalmopathy. Looking at the study overall: Sampling of peripheral blood happened at initial diagnosis, prior to any treatment.

The germline gives CDR1 LGHNT, CDR2 FRNRAP. The CDR3 is made up of 14 amino acids. The ends were cut back, 6 bases at V and 4 bases at J, with 15 bases in the middle. Amplified TCR beta CDR3 regions came from RNA transcripts. When the TCR CDR3 underwent first-round RT-PCR, the HTBI primer set was used. TCRdb fed the multiplex PCR reads into MiXCR, producing one record per CDR3 protein. The top ten clones hold approximately 10% of a sample with about 380,000 distinct CDR3 sequences, more than 11% of them seen once. This clonotype was seen more than once but under ten times. The receptor comes from a woman aged 55-69 years with Graves' hyperthyroidism. This chain links TRBV12-5 with TRBJ1-1, with D maybe TRBD1 (6 bases). Material: blood. CDR3 residues: CASGSRGGRTEAFF. The DNA of the CDR3 is TGTGCTAGTGGGTCGCGGGGGGGGCGCACTGAAGCTTTCTTT.